A selection of T cell receptor beta chains follows, all from one sample in a study of spatial heterogeneity in lung cancer. TCRdb called the 5' RACE reads again in MiXCR, with one record for every CDR3 protein. The sample has about 48,000 distinct CDR3 sequences; roughly 5.2% are singletons. The sequences come from PBMCs, collected at surgery. All receptors come from a male donor with early-stage non-small cell lung cancer. The CDR3 runs from the conserved cysteine through the conserved F or W. The order of the fields is V gene, D gene, J gene, clone size, CDR3 length, CDR3 protein, CDR3 DNA. D genes are given only for firm matches. Clone size is not always given. Where it is, it says once, few, many or a class for expanded clones.

V gene: TRBV2; D gene: TRBD1; J gene: TRBJ2-1; clone size: few; CDR3 length: 15; CDR3 protein: CASSEQRGRYNEQFF; CDR3 DNA: TGTGCCAGCAGTGAGCAAAGGGGGCGATACAATGAGCAGTTCTTC
V gene: TRBV29-1; D gene: NA; J gene: TRBJ2-6; clone size: many; CDR3 length: 12; CDR3 protein: CSVIDDRPVLTF; CDR3 DNA: TGCAGCGTTATCGACGACCGGCCCGTCCTGACTTTC
V gene: TRBV5-1; D gene: NA; J gene: TRBJ1-1; clone size: many; CDR3 length: 14; CDR3 protein: CASSLNFGNTEAFF; CDR3 DNA: TGCGCCAGCAGCTTGAACTTTGGGAACACTGAAGCTTTCTTT
V gene: TRBV20-1; D gene: NA; J gene: TRBJ1-6; clone size: many; CDR3 length: 15; CDR3 protein: CSARDRLKGNSPLHF; CDR3 DNA: TGCAGTGCTAGAGATCGGCTTAAGGGTAATTCACCCCTCCACTTT
V gene: TRBV9; D gene: TRBD2; J gene: TRBJ2-7; clone size: many; CDR3 length: 15; CDR3 protein: CASSVGVAGAYEQYF; CDR3 DNA: TGTGCCAGCAGCGTAGGGGTAGCGGGGGCCTACGAGCAGTACTTC
V gene: TRBV20-1; D gene: TRBD1; J gene: TRBJ1-5; clone size: many; CDR3 length: 14; CDR3 protein: CSASQGDNNQPQHF; CDR3 DNA: TGCAGTGCTTCTCAGGGGGATAACAATCAGCCCCAGCATTTT
V gene: TRBV20-1; D gene: TRBD2; J gene: TRBJ2-3; clone size: NA; CDR3 length: 15; CDR3 protein: CSARGGAVSTDTQYF; CDR3 DNA: TGCAGTGCTAGGGGAGGGGCAGTAAGCACAGATACGCAGTATTTT
V gene: TRBV20-1; D gene: TRBD1; J gene: TRBJ2-7; clone size: many; CDR3 length: 13; CDR3 protein: CSAAWDRSGEQYF; CDR3 DNA: TGCAGTGCCGCCTGGGACAGATCGGGGGAGCAGTACTTC
V gene: TRBV9; D gene: NA; J gene: TRBJ2-3; clone size: NA; CDR3 length: 13; CDR3 protein: CASSASSTDTQYF; CDR3 DNA: TGTGCCAGCAGCGCCTCTAGCACAGATACGCAGTATTTT
V gene: TRBV12-3/TRBV12-4; D gene: NA; J gene: TRBJ2-7; clone size: many; CDR3 length: 14; CDR3 protein: CASRTGGVGYEQYF; CDR3 DNA: TGTGCCAGCAGGACTGGCGGGGTAGGGTACGAGCAGTACTTC
V gene: TRBV5-1; D gene: NA; J gene: TRBJ2-3; clone size: NA; CDR3 length: 14; CDR3 protein: CASSPLASGDTQYF; CDR3 DNA: TGCGCCAGCAGCCCTCTAGCTTCCGGAGATACGCAGTATTTT
V gene: TRBV5-6; D gene: TRBD2; J gene: TRBJ2-1; clone size: NA; CDR3 length: 12; CDR3 protein: CASSWTSAEQFF; CDR3 DNA: TGTGCCAGCAGCTGGACTAGCGCGGAGCAGTTCTTC
V gene: TRBV19; D gene: TRBD1; J gene: TRBJ1-2; clone size: NA; CDR3 length: 14; CDR3 protein: CASHPDRDYRGYTF; CDR3 DNA: TGTGCCAGTCACCCAGACAGGGACTATAGGGGCTACACCTTC
V gene: TRBV7-2; D gene: NA; J gene: TRBJ2-3; clone size: many; CDR3 length: 16; CDR3 protein: CASSWAGGTSTDTQYF; CDR3 DNA: TGTGCCAGCAGCTGGGCAGGGGGGACTAGCACAGATACGCAGTATTTT
V gene: TRBV5-1; D gene: NA; J gene: TRBJ1-4; clone size: many; CDR3 length: 15; CDR3 protein: CASSPTGTENEKLFF; CDR3 DNA: TGCGCCAGCAGCCCTACCGGGACCGAAAATGAAAAACTGTTTTTT
V gene: TRBV28; D gene: TRBD1; J gene: TRBJ2-7; clone size: many; CDR3 length: 15; CDR3 protein: CASSPDPDRHYEQYF; CDR3 DNA: TGTGCCAGCAGTCCCGATCCGGACAGGCACTACGAGCAGTACTTC
V gene: TRBV6-1; D gene: TRBD2; J gene: TRBJ2-1; clone size: many; CDR3 length: 14; CDR3 protein: CAILSGRVYNEQFF; CDR3 DNA: TGTGCCATCCTTAGCGGGAGGGTCTACAATGAGCAGTTCTTC
V gene: TRBV29-1; D gene: NA; J gene: TRBJ2-5; clone size: many; CDR3 length: 12; CDR3 protein: CSAARGDETQYF; CDR3 DNA: TGCAGCGCTGCACGAGGGGACGAGACCCAGTACTTC
V gene: TRBV29-1; D gene: TRBD1; J gene: TRBJ2-7; clone size: many; CDR3 length: 14; CDR3 protein: CSVSRPDRVNEQYF; CDR3 DNA: TGCAGCGTTAGCCGTCCGGACAGGGTCAATGAGCAGTACTTC
V gene: TRBV6-6; D gene: TRBD1; J gene: TRBJ2-7; clone size: many; CDR3 length: 15; CDR3 protein: CASRSLGTGSYEQYF; CDR3 DNA: TGTGCCAGCAGATCACTAGGGACAGGTTCCTACGAGCAGTACTTC
V gene: TRBV4-3; D gene: TRBD2; J gene: TRBJ2-3; clone size: many; CDR3 length: 17; CDR3 protein: CASSQTWTSGSSDTQYF; CDR3 DNA: TGCGCCAGCAGCCAAACCTGGACTAGCGGGAGCTCAGATACGCAGTATTTT
V gene: TRBV11-3; D gene: TRBD2; J gene: TRBJ2-3; clone size: many; CDR3 length: 16; CDR3 protein: CASSRNSGRGTDTQYF; CDR3 DNA: TGTGCCAGCAGCCGGAATAGCGGGAGAGGCACAGATACGCAGTATTTT